Listed below are T cell receptor beta chains from one sample, sequenced in a study of cytomegalovirus exposure and HLA in healthy donors. Sequencing used immunoSEQ multiplex PCR; TCRdb keeps in-frame clones, though not all of them. Reported are roughly 84,000 clones; the ten largest clones contain 0.5% to 0.65%. The specimen was PBMCs. Receptor source: a man aged 45 to 65 in good health and CMV-seronegative. Both conserved end residues are part of each CDR3. The D gene is left open where the match is weak.

V	length	J	D	DNA	CDR3
TRBV9	15	TRBJ1-6	NA	TGTGCCAGCAGCGTCCTGGGAGGGGAGGGTTCACCCCTCCACTTT	CASSVLGGEGSPLHF
TRBV4-1	16	TRBJ2-3	TRBD2	TGCGCCAGCAGCCAGATGTCTAGCGGTCCATTTGATACGCAGTATTTT	CASSQMSSGPFDTQYF
TRBV5-1	15	TRBJ1-4	NA	TGCGCCAGCAGCATAAACCCAGGGGTTCGGGAAAAACTGTTTTTT	CASSINPGVREKLFF
TRBV19	17	TRBJ2-1	TRBD1	TGTGCCAGTAGTATCCCCAGACAGGGGTCGAGCTACAATGAGCAGTTCTTC	CASSIPRQGSSYNEQFF
TRBV7-9	16	TRBJ2-3	TRBD2	TGTGCCAGCAGCTTTTCCAGCGGGGGCAGCACAGATACGCAGTATTTT	CASSFSSGGSTDTQYF
TRBV4-3	15	TRBJ1-4	TRBD1	TGCGCCAGCAGCCAAGGACAGGGCTTTTTTGAAAAACTGTTTTTT	CASSQGQGFFEKLFF
TRBV6-5	16	TRBJ2-1	TRBD2	TGTGCCAGCAGTTCAGGACTAGCGGGGGCCGGGGGTGAGCAGTTCTTC	CASSSGLAGAGGEQFF
TRBV9	15	TRBJ1-1	TRBD1	TGTGCCAGCAGCACCAGGGACAGGGTGGGGACTGAAGCTTTCTTT	CASSTRDRVGTEAFF
TRBV4-1	12	TRBJ1-2	NA	TGCGCCAGCAGCCAGGCCAACTATGGCTACACCTTC	CASSQANYGYTF
TRBV7-2	15	TRBJ1-5	NA	TGTGCCAGCAGCTCGACAGGTAATAGCAATCAGCCCCAGCATTTT	CASSSTGNSNQPQHF
TRBV9	15	TRBJ2-6	NA	TGTGCCAGCAGCGTAATGAGCACTGGGGCCAACGTCCTGACTTTC	CASSVMSTGANVLTF
TRBV9	16	TRBJ2-3	NA	TGTGCCAGCAGCGTTACTTCACTAGCCTCCACAGATACGCAGTATTTT	CASSVTSLASTDTQYF
TRBV6-5	13	TRBJ1-1	NA	TGTGCCAGCAGTTATCGGGGGAACACTGAAGCTTTCTTT	CASSYRGNTEAFF
TRBV5-4	14	TRBJ2-3	NA	TGTGCCAGCAGCTTGGATACAGACACAGATACGCAGTATTTT	CASSLDTDTDTQYF
TRBV30	13	TRBJ1-5	NA	TGTGCCTGGAGTGTAAGCAGCAATCAGCCCCAGCATTTT	CAWSVSSNQPQHF
TRBV25-1	12	TRBJ1-5	NA	TGTGCCAGCAACCAGGGCAATCAGCCCCAGCATTTT	CASNQGNQPQHF
TRBV2	14	TRBJ1-5	NA	TGTGCCAGCAGTGAACAGGGGATAGGACAGCCCCAGCATTTT	CASSEQGIGQPQHF
TRBV5-1	18	TRBJ2-2	TRBD2	TGCGCCAGCAGCTCCTCCCCTCGGGGGGATCTGAACACCGGGGAGCTGTTTTTT	CASSSSPRGDLNTGELFF
TRBV6-4	15	TRBJ2-3	TRBD1	TGTGCCAGCAGTCCCGGACAGGCCCGCACAGATACGCAGTATTTT	CASSPGQARTDTQYF
TRBV9	14	TRBJ1-4	NA	TGTGCCAGCAGCGTAGTAGAGGGGGATGAAAAACTGTTTTTT	CASSVVEGDEKLFF
TRBV7-8	15	TRBJ2-3	TRBD2	TGTGCCAGCAGCCAGACTAGCGGGGTAACAGATACGCAGTATTTT	CASSQTSGVTDTQYF
TRBV6-1	15	TRBJ1-2	NA	TGTGCCAGCAGTGAAGCAAAGGGGTTGCGCTATGGCTACACCTTC	CASSEAKGLRYGYTF
TRBV5-1	14	TRBJ1-4	NA	TGCGCCAGCAGCCCCGCCCCAGGCTGGGAAAAACTGTTTTTT	CASSPAPGWEKLFF
TRBV6-5	14	TRBJ1-2	NA	TGTGCCAGCAGAGACCTCAGGATTAACTATGGCTACACCTTC	CASRDLRINYGYTF
TRBV19	15	TRBJ2-4	NA	TGTGCCAGTAGTTTCCAGAACCTAGCCAAAAACATTCAGTACTTC	CASSFQNLAKNIQYF
TRBV18	15	TRBJ1-6	NA	TGTGCCAGCTCACCACCCCAGGGATCGAATTCACCCCTCCACTTT	CASSPPQGSNSPLHF
TRBV6-5	14	TRBJ2-7	NA	TGTGCCAGCAGTTACGGTTTTTCAGGGGACGAGCAGTACTTC	CASSYGFSGDEQYF
TRBV6-5	15	TRBJ1-1	NA	TGTGCCAGCAGTTACTCGCCAGGCGGAGGCACTGAAGCTTTCTTT	CASSYSPGGGTEAFF
TRBV14	14	TRBJ1-1	NA	TGTGCCAGCAGGAACTATAAGGTAGCCACTGAAGCTTTCTTT	CASRNYKVATEAFF
TRBV27	16	TRBJ1-2	NA	TGTGCCAGCAGTGCGCTGACGGAGACTGTTATCTATGGCTACACCTTC	CASSALTETVIYGYTF
TRBV7-9	12	TRBJ1-4	NA	TGTGCCAGCAGCTTGAATGTCGGGTCCCGATTTTTT	CASSLNVGSRFF
TRBV16	14	TRBJ2-7	NA	TGTGCCAGCAGCCAAGGGGGGGCTGGGTACGAGCAGTACTTC	CASSQGGAGYEQYF